This TCR beta chain originates from a study of T cell responses to AZD1222 COVID-19 vaccine. For this clone: Its specificity is unknown.

Study observations and caveats: Spike-specific TCRs gained breadth and depth after people received two AZD1222 doses. Baseline seropositives among AZD1222 recipients totaled only 5 to 7.

Libraries were prepared by immunoSEQ multiplex PCR; TCRdb keeps only in-frame clonotypes and omits some of them. The sample lists under 150,000 clones, under 95% occurring once. The CDR3 runs to 13 residues. V was clipped by 3 bases and J by 7 bases, with 13 bases between them. In germline, CDR1 is SEHNR, CDR2 FQNEAQ (reference sequence). This TCR came from an adult in good health. Specimen: peripheral blood, collected on day 0 of AZD1222 vaccination. The chain employs TRBV7-9 and TRBJ2-7, with a tentative D call TRBD2 (6 bases). The CDR3 here is CASSFGTSGEQYF. CDR3 sequence (DNA): TGTGCCAGCAGCTTCGGGACTTCGGGAGAGCAGTACTTC.